These 30 T cell receptor beta chains share one sample of origin, sequenced in a study of persistence of HIV-infected CD4 T cells. The libraries were made with immunoSEQ version 4 in survey mode. Profiled with immunoSEQ multiplex PCR; TCRdb holds only in-frame clones, not every one. This sample has approximately 46,000 clones, with 75% to 90% found just once. No antigen has been identified for these receptors. This nonspecific control used anti-CD3/anti-CD28 bead stimulation of CD4+ T cells. Sorting of responding CD4+ T cells relied on upregulated CD40 ligand together with CD69. Sample: CD4+ T cells sorted from PBMCs after roughly 18-hour stimulation, taken from a patient who received antiretroviral therapy. The receptors stem from an adult woman with HIV who was CMV-seropositive.

This rearrangement joins TRBV18 to TRBJ2-7; a possible D gene is TRBD2 (7 bases). This CDR3 region has 15 residues. Per germline, CDR1 KGHSH and CDR2 LQKENI. V was clipped by 1 base and J by 3 bases, with 13 bases between them. The CDR3 nucleotides read TGTGCCAGCTCACCACGCGGGGGACAAGTCTACGAGCAGTACTTC. Encoded protein: CASSPRGGQVYEQYF.

J is TRBJ2-7 and V is TRBV3-1 (or the pseudogene TRBV3-2); 9 bases align to TRBD2. Germline trimming cut 4 bases from V and 4 bases from J; bases unmatched to any gene: 5. From germline, CDR1 is LGHDT and CDR2 YNNKEL (reference sequence). This CDR3 contains 14 residues. CDR3 loop: CASSRGTSRYEQYF. The CDR3 DNA reads as TGTGCCAGCAGCCGGGGGACTAGCAGATACGAGCAGTACTTC.

This clone has a single count. The V and J genes are TRBV27 and TRBJ2-7; D is possibly TRBD2 (6 bases). V was pared by 8 bases and J by 3 bases, with 20 bases between. There are 15 residues in the CDR3. The germline V gene encodes CDR1 MNHEY and CDR2 SMNVEV (reference sequence). DNA for the CDR3: TGTGCCAGCGGGACGCTCGGGACTGGAGACTACGAGCAGTACTTC. It codes for CASGTLGTGDYEQYF.

Note on this clone: The junction departs from germline at one end; a sequencing error may be responsible. CDR3 protein: CASSLGQGGGYAF. The CDR3 region has the DNA TGTGCCAGCAGCTTGGGACAGGGTGGAGGCTACGCCTTC. The genes are TRBV7-8 and TRBJ1-2; 9 bases fit TRBD1. This CDR3 region has 13 residues. From germline, CDR1 is SGHVS and CDR2 FQNEAQ. Full variable domain (remainder filled in from reference TRBV7-8 and TRBJ1-2): GAGVSQSPRYKVAKRGQDVALRCDPISGHVSLFWYQQALGQGPEFLTYFQNEAQLDKSGLPSDRFFAERPEGSVSTLKIQRTQQEDSAVYLCASSLGQGGGYAFGSGTRLTVV.

The rearrangement joins TRBV18 to TRBJ1-5; 7 bases align to TRBD1. V trimming: 3 bases; J trimming: 4 bases; junction bases outside the gene matches: 3. Per germline, CDR1 KGHSH and CDR2 LQKENI. The CDR3 has 14 amino acids. The CDR3 nucleotides read TGTGCCAGCTCACCTACAGGGGATAATCAGCCCCAGCATTTT. Residues: CASSPTGDNQPQHF.

The chain is built from TRBV5-5 and TRBJ1-1, with D unresolved. The V end lost 0 bases, the J end lost 4 bases, and 7 bases lay between the germline ends. The CDR3 contains 13 residues. Germline V CDR1 and CDR2: SGHKS, YYEKEE (reference sequence). The chain's CDR3 is CASSLAESTEAFF. CDR3 in DNA: TGTGCCAGCAGCTTGGCCGAGAGCACTGAAGCTTTCTTT.

The rearrangement joins TRBV6-4 to TRBJ2-1, with a possible D match to TRBD2 (5 bases). Germline V gene data show CDR1 as MRHNA and CDR2 as SNTAGT. The V end lost 3 bases, the J end lost 2 bases, and 11 bases lay between the germline ends. The CDR3 is 15 residues long. The CDR3 coding sequence is TGTGCCAGCAGTGAGGGTAGCGCACCCTACAATGAGCAGTTCTTC. Translation gives CASSEGSAPYNEQFF.

The chain employs TRBV29-1 and TRBJ2-5, with TRBD2 as a possible D gene (6 bases). V was clipped by 6 bases and J by 3 bases, with 14 bases between them. Germline V gene data show CDR1 as SQVTM and CDR2 as ANQGSEA. CDR3 length: 13 amino acids. Written as DNA, the CDR3 is TGCAGCGTCTCCCGGGGACTCAAAGAGACCCAGTACTTC. This translates into CSVSRGLKETQYF. Variable domain in full (rest from reference TRBV29-1 and TRBJ2-5): SAVISQKPSRDICQRGTSLTIQCQVDSQVTMMFWYRQQPGQSLTLIATANQGSEATYESGFVIDKFPISRPNLTFSTLTVSNMSPEDSSIYLCSVSRGLKETQYFGPGTRLLVL.

The genes are TRBV9 and TRBJ2-2; the match to TRBD2 covers 9 bases. V shed 3 bases, J shed 6 bases, and the junction held 9 bases outside the gene matches. CDR3 size: 16 residues. In germline, CDR1 is SGDLS, CDR2 YYNGEE. CDR3 in amino acids: CASSDHSGGKAGELFF. CDR3 nucleotides: TGTGCCAGCAGCGACCATAGCGGGGGAAAGGCCGGGGAGCTGTTTTTT.

This chain connects TRBV9 to TRBJ1-1; D may be TRBD1 (5 bases). The germline gives CDR1 SGDLS, CDR2 YYNGEE. Trimming took 4 bases from V and 1 from J, leaving 8 bases between them. The CDR3 loop spans 13 amino acids. The CDR3 DNA sequence: TGTGCCAGCAGCAAGGGACCGAACACTGAAGCTTTCTTT. Residues: CASSKGPNTEAFF.

This clone was seen once. The V and J genes are TRBV19 and TRBJ2-7, with TRBD1 identical over 7 bases. Germline V gives CDR1 LNHDA, CDR2 SQIVND (reference sequence). Trimming at V came to 6 bases and at J to 0 bases, leaving 5 bases not matched to a gene. The CDR3 runs 14 residues. The chain's CDR3 is CASSATGSSYEQYF. The CDR3 region has the DNA TGTGCCAGTAGCGCGACAGGGAGCTCCTACGAGCAGTACTTC.

The genes are TRBV5-6 and TRBJ2-1, with D tentatively TRBD1 or TRBD2 (6 bases each). The CDR3 is 15 amino acids. The germline V gene has CDR1 SGHDT and CDR2 YYEEEE. The germline V and J ends were trimmed by 0 bases and 3 bases, with 10 bases remaining between them. CDR3 nucleotides: TGTGCCAGCAGCTTGGGCGGGACACTCTACAATGAGCAGTTCTTC. As protein: CASSLGGTLYNEQFF.

This rearrangement joins TRBV5-4 to TRBJ2-6; no clear D. V was trimmed by 3 bases and J by 2 bases, leaving 3 bases between them. The CDR3 sequence is 13 residues long. Germline V gene sequence: CDR1 SGHNT, CDR2 YYREEE (reference sequence). This CDR3 is CASSSPGANVLTF. CDR3 nucleotide sequence: TGTGCCAGCAGCTCCCCTGGGGCCAACGTCCTGACTTTC.

The J gene is TRBJ2-7, the V gene TRBV5-8; 9 bases are a match to TRBD1. The CDR3 has 16 residues. From germline, CDR1 is SGHTS and CDR2 YDEGEE. Germline trimming cut 5 bases from V and 6 bases from J; bases unmatched to any gene: 15. The CDR3 region is CASRKQRTGEALEQYF. The CDR3 DNA follows: TGTGCCAGCAGGAAGCAGAGGACAGGGGAAGCTCTCGAGCAGTACTTC.

This chain connects TRBV20-1 to TRBJ2-1; D not certain. V lost 0 bases and J 10 bases, leaving 4 bases between the germline ends. Looked up from germline, CDR1 is DFQATT and CDR2 is SNEGSKA (reference sequence). The CDR3 sequence is 10 residues long. The CDR3 loop is CSARDREQFF. The CDR3 DNA reads TGCAGTGCTAGAGATAGGGAGCAGTTCTTC.

This rearrangement joins TRBV21-1 to TRBJ1-1. TRBV21-1 is reported as a pseudogene. The CDR3 spans 13 residues. The CDR3 region is CASSKAPRGKAFF. The CDR3 DNA reads TGTGCCAGCAGCAAAGCGCCGAGGGGAAAAGCTTTCTTT.

Details on this clone: The CDR3 carries no conserved terminal phenylalanine or tryptophan, so it likely arises from a read error. It is unclear where the CDR3 begins or ends on the DNA, so no DNA is shown, and the CDR3 is as TCRdb lists it. The V and J genes are TRBV6-1 and TRBJ1-6. The germline gives CDR1 MNHNS, CDR2 SASEGT. Inclusive of both ends, the CDR3 amounts to 12 amino acids. CDR3 region: CASSEGGRAGVV.

The CDR3 sequence is CASSLDRATNEKLFF. CDR3 in DNA: TGTGCCAGCAGCTTAGACCGCGCAACTAATGAAAAACTGTTTTTT. V usage is TRBV7-2 and J usage is TRBJ1-4; D remains ambiguous. The V end was cut by 1 base, the J end by 0 bases, with 6 bases between. The CDR3 totals 15 residues. CDR1 is SGHTA and CDR2 is FQGNSA in the germline V gene.

The gene calls are TRBV7-8 and TRBJ2-6; 8 nucleotides match TRBD1. Germline lookup yields CDR1 SGHVS and CDR2 FQNEAQ. The length of the CDR3 is 18 residues. The trim removed 2 bases at V and 0 bases at J, leaving 6 bases unmatched. CDR3 loop: CASSLWTGPSSGANVLTF. CDR3 DNA: TGTGCCAGCAGCTTATGGACAGGGCCTTCCTCTGGGGCCAACGTCCTGACTTTC.

V usage is TRBV28 and J usage is TRBJ2-5, with 9 positions matching TRBD1. CDR1 and CDR2 from the germline V gene are MDHEN and SYDVKM. V trimming: 6 bases; J trimming: 5 bases; junction bases outside the gene matches: 4. The CDR3 has 13 amino acids. CDR3 sequence reads: CASSTGGWETQYF. For the CDR3, the DNA is TGTGCCAGCAGCACAGGGGGCTGGGAGACCCAGTACTTC.

V is TRBV28 and J is TRBJ2-1, with a weak D call TRBD2 (5 bases). The germline V gene has CDR1 MDHEN and CDR2 SYDVKM. V shed 5 bases and J shed 6 bases, with 17 bases lying between them. The CDR3 extends over 15 amino acids. Written as DNA, the CDR3 is TGTGCCAGCAGTCCCTCCTCGAGGGCCCTCAATGAGCAGTTCTTC. Translation gives CASSPSSRALNEQFF.

V is TRBV5-6 and J is TRBJ2-2; tentatively, D is TRBD2 (6 bases). The V end lost 6 bases, the J end lost 7 bases, and 13 bases lay between the germline ends. The CDR3 runs to 13 residues. Germline V gene lookup returns CDR1 SGHDT and CDR2 YYEEEE. Here the CDR3 reads CASIQGLDGELFF. CDR3 nucleotide sequence: TGTGCCAGCATTCAGGGACTGGACGGGGAGCTGTTTTTT. Based on the CDR3 plus reference TRBV5-6 and TRBJ2-2, the full variable domain is DAGVTQSPTHLIKTRGQQVTLRCSPKSGHDTVSWYQQALGQGPQFIFQYYEEEERQRGNFPDRFSGHQFPNYSSELNVNALLLGDSALYLCASIQGLDGELFFGEGSRLTVL.

This sequence joins TRBV7-9 and TRBJ1-2; unclear D gene. V lost 6 bases to trimming and J lost 4 bases, with 6 bases between them. The CDR3 consists of 11 residues. Germline V gene data show CDR1 as SEHNR and CDR2 as FQNEAQ (reference sequence). Here the CDR3 reads CASRPFYGYTF. In nucleotides, the CDR3 is TGTGCCAGCAGGCCGTTCTATGGCTACACCTTC.

The chain recombines TRBV12-3 or TRBV12-4 with TRBJ1-1; D ambiguous. This CDR3 has 12 residues. Trimming cost V 4 bases and J 8 bases, with 11 bases left between them. The CDR3 region is CASSSSGGEAFF. CDR3 nucleotide sequence: TGTGCCAGCAGTTCCTCGGGAGGAGAAGCTTTCTTT.

The table lists this clone with a few counts. The chain employs TRBV19 and TRBJ1-5; the D is unclear. This CDR3 has 16 residues. Trimming took 0 bases from V and 1 from J, leaving 10 bases between them. Germline V gene sequence: CDR1 LNHDA, CDR2 SQIVND (reference sequence). The CDR3 here is CASSIERGMSNQPQHF. The CDR3 nucleotides are TGTGCCAGTAGTATAGAGAGAGGGATGAGCAATCAGCCCCAGCATTTT.

CDR3 region: CATLQPGQGLSNEQFF. The CDR3 DNA reads TGTGCCACCCTACAGCCGGGACAGGGGCTCTCCAATGAGCAGTTCTTC. This sequence joins TRBV28 and TRBJ2-1; 10 bases map to TRBD1. Losses at the gene ends were 10 bases for V and 6 bases for J; bases not matched to a gene: 15. The CDR3 is made up of 16 amino acids. Germline CDR1 reads MDHEN; CDR2 reads SYDVKM.

The chain uses TRBV25-1 and TRBJ2-5; TRBD1 matches 9 bases. The CDR3 has 15 amino acids. V trimming: 2 bases; J trimming: 5 bases; junction bases outside the gene matches: 6. Germline values: CDR1 MGHDK, CDR2 SYGVNS. This CDR3 is CASSENRGLRETQYF. The CDR3 nucleotides are TGTGCCAGCAGTGAAAACAGGGGGCTTAGGGAGACCCAGTACTTC.

V is TRBV30 and J is TRBJ1-1; perhaps TRBD1 as D (5 bases). CDR3 length equals 12 residues. Germline assignment: CDR1 GTSNPN and CDR2 SVGIG (reference sequence). Trimming left V 2 bases short and J 10 bases short, with 14 bases between. CDR3: CAWSQEVGGAFF. The CDR3 DNA reads TGTGCCTGGAGTCAGGAGGTGGGGGGAGCTTTCTTT.

This rearrangement joins TRBV29-1 to TRBJ2-3; D ambiguous. The CDR3 runs 13 residues. CDR1 and CDR2 (germline): SQVTM, ANQGSEA. Trimming took 3 bases from V and 1 from J, leaving 8 bases between them. Here the CDR3 reads CSVERPGTDTQYF. CDR3 nucleotides: TGCAGCGTTGAGCGCCCGGGCACAGATACGCAGTATTTT.

The chain combines TRBV24-1 with TRBJ1-2; 9 nucleotides agree with TRBD1. This CDR3 comprises 19 residues. In germline, CDR1 is KGHDR, CDR2 SFDVKD. V lost 2 bases, J lost 3 bases, and 15 bases stayed unmatched. CDR3 in amino acids: CATSDSKYPTGGEDYGYTF. The CDR3 DNA reads TGTGCCACCAGTGATTCGAAATACCCCACAGGGGGCGAAGACTATGGCTACACCTTC.